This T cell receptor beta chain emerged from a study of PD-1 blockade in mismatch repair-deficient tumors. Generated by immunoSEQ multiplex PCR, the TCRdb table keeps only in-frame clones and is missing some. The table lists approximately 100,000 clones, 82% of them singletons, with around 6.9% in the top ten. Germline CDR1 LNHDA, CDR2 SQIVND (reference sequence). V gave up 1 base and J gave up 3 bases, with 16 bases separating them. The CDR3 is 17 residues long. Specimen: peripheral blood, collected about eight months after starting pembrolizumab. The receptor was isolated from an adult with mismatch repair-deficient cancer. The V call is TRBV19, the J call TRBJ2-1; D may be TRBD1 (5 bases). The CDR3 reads CASSIGVGRAGYNEQFF. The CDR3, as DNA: TGTGCCAGTAGTATAGGAGTAGGCAGGGCTGGCTACAATGAGCAGTTCTTC.